Listed below are T cell receptor beta chains from one sample, sequenced in a study of metastatic and nonmetastatic thyroid tumors. TCRdb reanalyzed the PCR reads with MiXCR. The table shows some 23,000 clones, with around 20% occurring only once. Sequences were obtained from blood. These receptors all stem from a female donor with papillary thyroid cancer or a benign thyroid nodule (not recorded which). Some clones in this sample may be carry-over from other donors' samples. Both conserved end residues are part of each CDR3. D genes are given only for firm matches. The size entry is marked missing in some rows and otherwise reads once, few, many or a size class.

clone_size	d_call	j_call	cdr3_length	v_call	cdr3_nt	cdr3_aa
NA	NA	TRBJ1-6	13	TRBV11-2	TGTGCCAGCAGTTACCAATCTAATTCACCCCTCCACTTT	CASSYQSNSPLHF
many	NA	TRBJ1-5	12	TRBV20-1	TGCAGTGCTAGAAAGGGAGATCAGCCCCAGCATTTT	CSARKGDQPQHF
many	NA	TRBJ2-3	12	TRBV20-1	TGCAGTGCCAAACCCCTCACAGATACGCAGTATTTT	CSAKPLTDTQYF
NA	NA	TRBJ2-1	15	TRBV5-1	TGCGCCAGCAGCTTGGGGCAGGGACTTAACAATGAGCAGTTCTTC	CASSLGQGLNNEQFF
many	TRBD2	TRBJ2-3	15	TRBV5-1	TGCGCCAGCAGCTATGCGGGAGGAGGCACAGATACGCAGTATTTT	CASSYAGGGTDTQYF
many	NA	TRBJ1-1	16	TRBV27	TGTGCCAGCAGGCGGCTCGCTTCAAGGAGGAACACTGAAGCTTTCTTT	CASRRLASRRNTEAFF
many	NA	TRBJ2-7	15	TRBV7-8	TGTGCCAGCAGCCCAGTGCGACTAGTGAAGGGCGAGCAGTACTTC	CASSPVRLVKGEQYF
many	NA	TRBJ1-3	16	TRBV4-3	TGCGCCAGCAGCCAAGTCAGGGCAGGTCGTGGAAACACCATATATTTT	CASSQVRAGRGNTIYF
NA	TRBD1	TRBJ1-6	16	TRBV28	TGTGCCAGCAGCTATTCCCGGGACAGGGTACTCTCACCCCTCCACTTT	CASSYSRDRVLSPLHF
many	TRBD2	TRBJ2-1	16	TRBV7-9	TGTGCCAGCGTCCGACTAGCTCAACGCGATGAATACGAGCAGTTCTTC	CASVRLAQRDEYEQFF
few	NA	TRBJ2-1	15	TRBV19	TGTGCCAGTAGTATTCAGCGGGTGCGTCCAAATGAGCAGTTCTTC	CASSIQRVRPNEQFF
NA	NA	TRBJ1-2	13	TRBV11-3	TGTGCCAGCAGCATAGACGGACAGAATGGCTACACCTTC	CASSIDGQNGYTF
many	NA	TRBJ2-2	14	TRBV11-2	TGTGCCAGCACCCCGGGACTGAACACCGGGGAGCTGTTTTTT	CASTPGLNTGELFF
NA	TRBD1	TRBJ2-5	17	TRBV28	TGTGCCAGCAGTTACGGGACAGGGGGACATTTCCGGGAGACCCAGTACTTC	CASSYGTGGHFRETQYF
few	TRBD2	TRBJ2-5	13	TRBV6-2/TRBV6-3	TGTGCCAGCAGAAAGACTAGCGGAGAGACCCAGTACTTC	CASRKTSGETQYF
NA	NA	TRBJ1-5	15	TRBV20-1	TGCAGTGCTAGGATCCGGGCGGGGTGCGATCAGCCCCAGCATTTT	CSARIRAGCDQPQHF
many	TRBD2	TRBJ2-1	13	TRBV29-1	TGCAGCGTTGAAGATGTAGCGGGGCGAGGGCAGTTCTTC	CSVEDVAGRGQFF
once	NA	TRBJ2-1	14	TRBV4-2	TGTGCCAGCAGCCAAGTGGGGCGCCACAATGAGCAGTTCTTC	CASSQVGRHNEQFF
medium-sized	TRBD2	TRBJ2-3	12	TRBV19	TGTGCCAGCCGACTAGCGGGAGATACGCAGTATTTT	CASRLAGDTQYF
many	NA	TRBJ1-2	17	TRBV6-1	TGTGCCAGCAACACCCGGACGGTACCTGACCCTACAAAAGGCTACACCTTC	CASNTRTVPDPTKGYTF
many	NA	TRBJ2-1	14	TRBV10-1	TGCGCCAGCAGTGAAGTGACAGAAGACAATGAGCAGTTCTTC	CASSEVTEDNEQFF
many	NA	TRBJ2-3	15	TRBV5-1	TGCGCCAGCAGCTTGGGCAGGCCCAGCACAGATACGCAGTATTTT	CASSLGRPSTDTQYF
NA	NA	TRBJ1-1	13	TRBV5-1	TGCGCCAGCAGCCCCGAAGGCTACACTGAAGCTTTCTTT	CASSPEGYTEAFF
once	NA	TRBJ2-3	15	TRBV3-1	TGTGCCAGCAGCCAAGATAGGCAGGGAAGGGATACGCAGTATTTT	CASSQDRQGRDTQYF
many	NA	TRBJ1-2	11	TRBV28	TGTGCCAGCAGACGACGAGGAGGCTACACCTTC	CASRRRGGYTF
medium-sized	TRBD2	TRBJ2-1	14	TRBV6-1	TGTGCCAGCAGTGGCGGACTAGAATACAATGAGCAGTTCTTC	CASSGGLEYNEQFF
many	TRBD1	TRBJ1-4	15	TRBV9	TGTGCCAGCAGCGTCGGACAGGGATGGAATGAAAAACTGTTTTTT	CASSVGQGWNEKLFF
NA	TRBD1	TRBJ2-7	16	TRBV9	TGTGCCAGCAGCGTAGCCGGGACAGGGGTGGGAAACGAGCAGTACTTC	CASSVAGTGVGNEQYF
many	NA	TRBJ1-5	15	TRBV5-6	TGTGCCAGCAGCTCGCTCGGGCAACTTAATCAGCCCCAGCATTTT	CASSSLGQLNQPQHF
many	NA	TRBJ2-7	15	TRBV7-2	TGTGCCAGCAGCTTCCCCTGGGACACCTCCTACGAGCAGTACTTC	CASSFPWDTSYEQYF
many	NA	TRBJ1-5	13	TRBV20-1	TGCAGTGCGGCCGCAACTAGCAATCAGCCCCAGCATTTT	CSAAATSNQPQHF